These 2 T cell receptor beta chains were all obtained from the same sample, sequenced in a study of blood T cell repertoires in COVID-19 (dated by TCRdb to about 2020). The method was the immunoSEQ multiplex PCR assay. TCRdb mirrors the immuneACCESS table, restricted to in-frame sequences. Some clones are absent from its copies; in checked studies, under half trace to an unresolved V gene, and the reason for the others is unknown. The sample profile shows about 150,000 clones; approximately 88% of them were found once. The ten largest clones add up to about 2% of the sample. Specimen: peripheral blood. Receptor source: a man in his 70s with acute or convalescent COVID-19.

The rearrangement uses TRBV4-2 and TRBJ2-5, with a tentative D call TRBD2 (5 bases). The CDR3 loop spans 14 amino acids. Per germline, CDR1 LGHNA and CDR2 YNFKEQ. V dropped 1 base and J dropped 4 bases, with 10 bases sitting between them. CDR3 bases: TGTGCCAGCAGCCAAGCCGGTGGAGGAGAGACCCAGTACTTC. As protein: CASSQAGGGETQYF.

The chain employs TRBV12-3 or TRBV12-4 and TRBJ2-7; D is possibly TRBD1 (5 bases). CDR3 length: 13 amino acids. Trimming removed 6 bases at V and 7 bases at J, with 16 bases between. CDR3 bases: TGTGCCAGCAGATCTCAGGGAATCGGGGAGCAGTACTTC. This sequence encodes CASRSQGIGEQYF.